Listed below are T cell receptor beta chains from one sample, sequenced in a study of OX40 agonist ivuxolimab in advanced cancers. Method: immunoSEQ multiplex PCR; TCRdb's copy keeps in-frame clones and lacks some. The sample lists approximately 60,000 clones, approximately 85% seen once, with about 9.4% in the top ten. Here the sequenced sample was CD4+ or CD8+ T cells sorted from blood, taken in a trial of the OX40 agonist ivuxolimab. All receptors come from an adult with an advanced solid tumor such as melanoma, head and neck, liver or kidney cancer. The CDR3 runs from the conserved cysteine through the conserved F or W. Each record gives: V gene, clone size, J gene, D gene, CDR3 DNA, CDR3 protein. The D gene is left open where the match is weak. Expanded clones are given a class, and other clones once, few, many or no size at all.

>TRBV11-3|-|TRBJ2-3|TRBD2
TGTGCCAGCAGCCCGGGACTAGCGGGGGACGGAGATACGCAGTATTTT
CASSPGLAGDGDTQYF
>TRBV13|-|TRBJ2-3|-
TGTGCCAGCAGCTTAGCGGGCACAGATACGCAGTATTTT
CASSLAGTDTQYF
>TRBV18|-|TRBJ1-5|-
TGTGCCAGCTCACGCTCGGGGGATCAGCCCCAGCATTTT
CASSRSGDQPQHF
>TRBV19|-|TRBJ1-6|-
TGTGCCAGTAGTTTCCCGGGAAGGATGACTTCACCCCTCCACTTT
CASSFPGRMTSPLHF
>TRBV11-3|-|TRBJ2-2|TRBD1
TGTGCCAGCAGCCCCCGGACAGGGAGAACCGGGGAGCTGTTTTTT
CASSPRTGRTGELFF
>TRBV4-1|few|TRBJ1-5|-
TGCGCCAGCAGCCAAGCTCAGGGTTGGAATCAGCCCCAGCATTTT
CASSQAQGWNQPQHF
>TRBV7-2|-|TRBJ2-7|-
TGTGCCAGCAGCTTTGGGGACATACTCGCGGGGGAGCAGTACTTC
CASSFGDILAGEQYF
>TRBV30|-|TRBJ2-7|-
TGTGCCTGGACGTCGAACTATCGCCTCTCCTACGAGCAGTACTTC
CAWTSNYRLSYEQYF
>TRBV2|-|TRBJ2-7|TRBD2
TGTGCCAGCAGTGAAGCGCTTCTCGGGGGGGGCCTAAAGTACGAGCAGTACTTC
CASSEALLGGGLKYEQYF
>TRBV19|once|TRBJ1-5|-
TGTGCCAGTAGTATGGGGGGGCGCGGCAATCAGCCCCAGCATTTT
CASSMGGRGNQPQHF
>TRBV9|few|TRBJ1-1|-
TGTGCCAGCAGCGTGGTACCGGGAGAAGCTTTCTTT
CASSVVPGEAFF
>TRBV7-2|once|TRBJ1-1|TRBD1
TGTGCCAGCAGCCAGGGGGGTTTCGGCACTGAAGCTTTCTTT
CASSQGGFGTEAFF
>TRBV12-5|-|TRBJ2-2|-
TGTGCTAGTGCTATACAGGGAGGCGGGGAGCTGTTTTTT
CASAIQGGGELFF
>TRBV15|medium-sized|TRBJ1-5|TRBD1
TGTGCCACCAGCAGTAACAGGGGTCAGCCCCAGCATTTT
CATSSNRGQPQHF
>TRBV5-6|-|TRBJ2-5|-
TGTGCCAGCAGCGAAGACAGAAACCAAGAGACCCAGTACTTC
CASSEDRNQETQYF
>TRBV6-5|-|TRBJ2-7|-
TGTGCCAGCAGTTACATTGGGGGATACGAGCAGTACTTC
CASSYIGGYEQYF
>TRBV11-3|-|TRBJ2-2|TRBD1
TGTGCCAGCAGCCCGACAGGGGGTAGGGCCGGGGAGCTGTTTTTT
CASSPTGGRAGELFF
>TRBV28|-|TRBJ2-5|-
TGTGCCAGCAGTTTTTCCGAGACCCAGTACTTC
CASSFSETQYF
>TRBV5-8|-|TRBJ1-1|TRBD1
TGTGCCAGCAGCTTGGGCACGGGACAGGGGGTCACTGAAGCTTTCTTT
CASSLGTGQGVTEAFF
>TRBV29-1|few|TRBJ1-1|-
TGCAGCGTTGAGAAGGGTTTGGGGTCGCGGGCTGAAGCTTTCTTT
CSVEKGLGSRAEAFF
>TRBV2|-|TRBJ2-1|TRBD2
TGTGCCAGCAGGAAAGGGACTAGCGGAAACAATGAGCAGTTCTTC
CASRKGTSGNNEQFF
>TRBV29-1|-|TRBJ1-1|TRBD1
TGCAGCGGATTCATACAGGGGAAAGCTTTCTTT
CSGFIQGKAFF
>TRBV6-1|few|TRBJ2-3|-
TGTGCCAGCAGTGTACAGGGAGGCACAGATACGCAGTATTTT
CASSVQGGTDTQYF
>TRBV2|once|TRBJ2-6|-
TGTGCCAGCAGCGCAGGGGACCCACCTGGGGCCAACGTCCTGACTTTC
CASSAGDPPGANVLTF
>TRBV18|once|TRBJ1-1|TRBD1
TGTGCCAGCTCATGGGACAGGGGGCATCTGACTGAAGCTTTCTTT
CASSWDRGHLTEAFF
>TRBV21-1|-|TRBJ2-5|-
-
CASSKVAGGIETQYF
>TRBV11-2|-|TRBJ1-2|-
TGTGCCAGCAGCTTTGACCCCATATCCCCCGGCACCTTC
CASSFDPISPGTF
>TRBV11-2|-|TRBJ2-5|-
TGTGCCAGCAGCTTAACTAGATGGGAGACCCAGTACTTC
CASSLTRWETQYF
>TRBV2|-|TRBJ2-7|TRBD2
TGTGCCAGCAGGACTAGCGGGAGGATCACCTACGAGCAGTACTTC
CASRTSGRITYEQYF
>TRBV19|-|TRBJ1-1|-
TGTGCCAGTAGGTCGGGGGGCCTCATGAACACTGAAGCTTTCTTT
CASRSGGLMNTEAFF
>TRBV6-4|once|TRBJ2-5|TRBD2
TGTGCCACCCACCCGGGACTAGCGGGAGTCCCCCAAGAGACCCAGTACTTC
CATHPGLAGVPQETQYF
>TRBV7-8|-|TRBJ2-3|-
TGTGCCAGCAGCGGCCGAGGTGCTCTTTTAGATACGCAGTATTTT
CASSGRGALLDTQYF
>TRBV7-9|-|TRBJ2-7|-
TGTGCCAGCAGCTCGGGAGCCTACGAGCAGTACTTC
CASSSGAYEQYF
>TRBV9|-|TRBJ1-3|TRBD1
TGTGCCAGCAGCGGGGGACAGTATAACACCATATATTTT
CASSGGQYNTIYF
>TRBV9|-|TRBJ1-2|TRBD1
TGTGCCAGCAGCGTAGATGCCCCGGGACAGGGGAGCTACACCTTC
CASSVDAPGQGSYTF
>TRBV4-2|-|TRBJ2-1|TRBD2
TGTGCCAGCAGCCAGACCGGGACTAGCGGGACTGAGCAGTTCTTC
CASSQTGTSGTEQFF
>TRBV27|-|TRBJ2-7|TRBD2
TGTGCCAGCAGTTTACGGCGGGAGAGCTCCTACGAGCAGTACTTC
CASSLRRESSYEQYF
>TRBV5-1|-|TRBJ2-2|-
TGCGCCAGCAGCTTGGAGGGGGGCGGGGAGCTGTTTTTT
CASSLEGGGELFF
>TRBV5-1|-|TRBJ1-6|-
TGCGCCAGCAGCTTGGCCGACGGGAGCTCCTATAATTCACCCCTCCACTTT
CASSLADGSSYNSPLHF
>TRBV27|-|TRBJ2-5|-
TGTGCCAGCAGTCCCGGGCCAAAACAAGAGACCCAGTACTTC
CASSPGPKQETQYF
>TRBV28|-|TRBJ2-7|-
TGTGCCAGCAGACGAGGCAGTGGGTTCAACGAGCAGTACTTC
CASRRGSGFNEQYF
>TRBV29-1|-|TRBJ2-1|TRBD1
TGCAGCGCCAACCTCGGAGGGGACAGGGGGGGGAATGAGCAGTTCTTC
CSANLGGDRGGNEQFF